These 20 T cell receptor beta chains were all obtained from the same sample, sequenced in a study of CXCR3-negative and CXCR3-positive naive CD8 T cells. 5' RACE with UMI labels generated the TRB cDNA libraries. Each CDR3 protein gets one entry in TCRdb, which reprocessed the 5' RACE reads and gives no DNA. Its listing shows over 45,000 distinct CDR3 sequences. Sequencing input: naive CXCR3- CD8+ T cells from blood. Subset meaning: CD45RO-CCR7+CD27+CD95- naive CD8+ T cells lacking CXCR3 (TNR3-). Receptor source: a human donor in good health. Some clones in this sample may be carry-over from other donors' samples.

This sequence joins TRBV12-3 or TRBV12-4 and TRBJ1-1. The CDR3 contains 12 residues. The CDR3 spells CASSLGRAEAFF.

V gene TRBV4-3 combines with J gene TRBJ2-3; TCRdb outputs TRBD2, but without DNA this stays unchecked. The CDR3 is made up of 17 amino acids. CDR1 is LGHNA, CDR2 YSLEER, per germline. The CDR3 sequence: CASSLGTSGGQADTQYF.

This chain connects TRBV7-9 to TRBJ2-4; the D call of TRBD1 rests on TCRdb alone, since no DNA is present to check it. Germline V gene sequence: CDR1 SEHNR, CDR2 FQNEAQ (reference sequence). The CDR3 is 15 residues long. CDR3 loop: CASPGEGLATDIQYF.

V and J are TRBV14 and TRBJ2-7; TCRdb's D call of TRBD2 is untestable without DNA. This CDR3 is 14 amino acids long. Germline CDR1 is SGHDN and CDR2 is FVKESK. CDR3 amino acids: CASSPEATPYEQYF.

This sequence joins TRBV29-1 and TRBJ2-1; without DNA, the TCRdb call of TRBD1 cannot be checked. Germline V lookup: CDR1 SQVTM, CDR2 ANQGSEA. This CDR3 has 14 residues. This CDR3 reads CSVEDHREGNEQFF.

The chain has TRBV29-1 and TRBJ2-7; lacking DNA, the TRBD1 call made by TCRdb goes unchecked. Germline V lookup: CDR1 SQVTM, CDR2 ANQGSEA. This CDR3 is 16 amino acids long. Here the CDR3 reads CSVRKGGRDSLYEQYF.

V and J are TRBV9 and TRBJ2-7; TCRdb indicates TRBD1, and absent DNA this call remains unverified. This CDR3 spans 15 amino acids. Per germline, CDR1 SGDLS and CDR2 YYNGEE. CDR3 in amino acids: CASSPSGGSSYEQYF.

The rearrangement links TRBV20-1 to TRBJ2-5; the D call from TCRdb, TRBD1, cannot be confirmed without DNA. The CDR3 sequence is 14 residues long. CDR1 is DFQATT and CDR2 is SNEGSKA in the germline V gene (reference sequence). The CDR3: CSARSAGTQETQYF.

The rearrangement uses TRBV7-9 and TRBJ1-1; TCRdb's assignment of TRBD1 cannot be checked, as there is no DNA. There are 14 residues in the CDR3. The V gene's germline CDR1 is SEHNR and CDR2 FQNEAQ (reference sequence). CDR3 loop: CASSARTGNTEAFF.

This CDR3 is CASSPGRGTTDTEAFF. The chain carries TRBV5-5 and TRBJ1-1; the D call of TRBD1 rests on TCRdb alone, since no DNA is present to check it. CDR1 is SGHKS and CDR2 is YYEKEE in the germline V gene (reference sequence). The length of the CDR3 is 16 residues.

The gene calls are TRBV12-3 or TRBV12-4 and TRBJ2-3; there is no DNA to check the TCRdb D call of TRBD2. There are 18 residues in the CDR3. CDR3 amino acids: CASTEGLAGAAVGDTQYF.

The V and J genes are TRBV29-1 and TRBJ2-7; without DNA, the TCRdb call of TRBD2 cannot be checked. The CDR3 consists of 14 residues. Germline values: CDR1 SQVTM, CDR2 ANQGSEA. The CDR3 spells CSVANSGRSYEQYF.

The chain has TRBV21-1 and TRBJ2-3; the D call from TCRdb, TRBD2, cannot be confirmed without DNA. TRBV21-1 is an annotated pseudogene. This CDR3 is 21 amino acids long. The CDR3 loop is CASSKGGMPAEGMRSTDTQYF.

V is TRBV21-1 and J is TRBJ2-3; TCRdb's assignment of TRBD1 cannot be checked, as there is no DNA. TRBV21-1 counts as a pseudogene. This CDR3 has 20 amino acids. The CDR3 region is CASSFEQDEGAFGSTDTQYF.

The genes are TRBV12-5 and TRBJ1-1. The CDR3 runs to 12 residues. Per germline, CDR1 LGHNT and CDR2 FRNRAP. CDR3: CASGLGNTEAFF.

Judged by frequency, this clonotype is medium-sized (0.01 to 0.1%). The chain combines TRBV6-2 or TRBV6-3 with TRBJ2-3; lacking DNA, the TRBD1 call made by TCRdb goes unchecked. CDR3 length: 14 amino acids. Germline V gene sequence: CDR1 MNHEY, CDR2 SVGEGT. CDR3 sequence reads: CASSLRPGGDTQYF.

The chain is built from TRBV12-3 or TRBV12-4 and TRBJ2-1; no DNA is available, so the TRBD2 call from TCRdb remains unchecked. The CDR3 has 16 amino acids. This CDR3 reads CASSLLAGSTTDEQFF.

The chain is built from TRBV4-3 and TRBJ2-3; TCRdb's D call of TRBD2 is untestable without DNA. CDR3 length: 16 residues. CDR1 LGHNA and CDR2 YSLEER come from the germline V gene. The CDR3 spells CASSQELAGVTDTQYF.

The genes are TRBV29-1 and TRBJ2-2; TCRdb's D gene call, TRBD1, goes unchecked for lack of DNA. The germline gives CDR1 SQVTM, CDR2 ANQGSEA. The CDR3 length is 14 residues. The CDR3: CSVETGEVTGELFF.

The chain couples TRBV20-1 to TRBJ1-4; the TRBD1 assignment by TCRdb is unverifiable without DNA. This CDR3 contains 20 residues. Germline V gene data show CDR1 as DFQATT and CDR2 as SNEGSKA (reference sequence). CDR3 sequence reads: CSARARPGTGGAASNEKLFF.